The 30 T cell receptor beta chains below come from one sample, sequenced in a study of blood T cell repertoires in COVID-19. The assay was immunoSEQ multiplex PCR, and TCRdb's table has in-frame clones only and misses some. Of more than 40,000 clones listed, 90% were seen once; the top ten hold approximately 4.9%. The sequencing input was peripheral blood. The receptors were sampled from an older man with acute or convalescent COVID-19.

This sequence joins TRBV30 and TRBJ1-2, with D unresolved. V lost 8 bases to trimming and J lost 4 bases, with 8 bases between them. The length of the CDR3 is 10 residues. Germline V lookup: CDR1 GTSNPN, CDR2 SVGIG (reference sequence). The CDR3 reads CAGGLYGYTF. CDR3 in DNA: TGTGCCGGAGGGCTCTATGGCTACACCTTC.

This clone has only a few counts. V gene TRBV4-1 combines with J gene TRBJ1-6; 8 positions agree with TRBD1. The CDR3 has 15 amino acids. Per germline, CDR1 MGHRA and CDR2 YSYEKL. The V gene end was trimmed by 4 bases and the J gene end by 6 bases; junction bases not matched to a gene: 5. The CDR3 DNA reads TGCGCCAGCAGCCTAATAGGGACAGGTAATTCACCCCTCCACTTT. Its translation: CASSLIGTGNSPLHF.

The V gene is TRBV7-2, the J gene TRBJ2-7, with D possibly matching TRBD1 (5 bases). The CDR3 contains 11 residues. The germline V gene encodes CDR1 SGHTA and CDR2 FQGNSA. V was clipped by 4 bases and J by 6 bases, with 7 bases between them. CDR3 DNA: TGTGCCAGCAGCTCCCAGGGCGAGCAGTACTTC. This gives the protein CASSSQGEQYF.

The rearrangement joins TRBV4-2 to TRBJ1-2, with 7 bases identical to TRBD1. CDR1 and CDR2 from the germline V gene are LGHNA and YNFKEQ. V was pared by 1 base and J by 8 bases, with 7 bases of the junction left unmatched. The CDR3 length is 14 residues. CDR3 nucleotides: TGTGCCAGCAGCCAAGGGGAGACAGGGCCCGGCTACACCTTC. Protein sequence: CASSQGETGPGYTF.

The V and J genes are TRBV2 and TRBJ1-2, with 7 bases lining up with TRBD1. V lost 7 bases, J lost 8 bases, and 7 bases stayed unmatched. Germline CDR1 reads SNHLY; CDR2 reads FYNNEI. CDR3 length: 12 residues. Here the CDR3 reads CASTYDRDGYTF. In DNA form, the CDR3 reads TGTGCCAGCACGTACGACAGGGACGGCTACACCTTC. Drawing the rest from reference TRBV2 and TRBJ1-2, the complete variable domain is EPEVTQTPSHQVTQMGQEVILRCVPISNHLYFYWYRQILGQKVEFLVSFYNNEISEKSEIFDDQFSVERPDGSNFTLKIRSTKLEDSAMYFCASTYDRDGYTFGSGTRLTVV.

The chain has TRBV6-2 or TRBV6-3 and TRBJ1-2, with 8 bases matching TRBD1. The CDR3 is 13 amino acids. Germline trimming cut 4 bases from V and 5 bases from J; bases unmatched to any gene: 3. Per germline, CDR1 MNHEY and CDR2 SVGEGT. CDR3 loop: CASSSRTGYGYTF. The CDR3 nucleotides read TGTGCCAGCAGTTCAAGGACAGGGTATGGCTACACCTTC.

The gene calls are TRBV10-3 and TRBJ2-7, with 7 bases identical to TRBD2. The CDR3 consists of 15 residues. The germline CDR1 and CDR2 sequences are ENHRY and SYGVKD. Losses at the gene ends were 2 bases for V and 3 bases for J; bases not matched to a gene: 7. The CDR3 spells CAISERRGNRYEQYF. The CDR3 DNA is TGTGCCATCAGTGAGCGGCGGGGGAACCGCTACGAGCAGTACTTC.

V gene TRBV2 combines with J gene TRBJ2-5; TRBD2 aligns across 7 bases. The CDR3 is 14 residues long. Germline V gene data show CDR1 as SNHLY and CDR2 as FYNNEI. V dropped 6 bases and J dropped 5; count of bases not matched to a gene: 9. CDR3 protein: CASRRGGGLETQYF. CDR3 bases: TGTGCCAGCAGACGCGGGGGAGGGTTGGAGACCCAGTACTTC. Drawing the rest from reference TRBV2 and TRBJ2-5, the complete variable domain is EPEVTQTPSHQVTQMGQEVILRCVPISNHLYFYWYRQILGQKVEFLVSFYNNEISEKSEIFDDQFSVERPDGSNFTLKIRSTKLEDSAMYFCASRRGGGLETQYFGPGTRLLVL.

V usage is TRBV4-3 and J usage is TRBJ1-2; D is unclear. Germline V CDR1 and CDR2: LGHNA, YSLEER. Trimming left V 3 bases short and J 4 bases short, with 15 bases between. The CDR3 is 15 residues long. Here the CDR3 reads CASSHPGGLGYGYTF. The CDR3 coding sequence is TGCGCCAGCAGCCACCCCGGCGGGCTTGGCTATGGCTACACCTTC.

The CDR3 region has the DNA TGTGCCAGCAGCTTAACCCAGGATCAGCCCCAGCATTTT. Protein sequence: CASSLTQDQPQHF. The chain uses TRBV7-9 and TRBJ1-5; D gene ambiguous. V was cut by 2 bases and J by 5 bases, with 7 bases left in between. From germline, CDR1 is SEHNR and CDR2 FQNEAQ (reference sequence). This CDR3 spans 13 amino acids. Full variable domain (missing parts from reference TRBV7-9 and TRBJ1-5): DTGVSQNPRHKITKRGQNVTFRCDPISEHNRLYWYRQTLGQGPEFLTYFQNEAQLEKSRLLSDRFSAERPKGSFSTLEIQRTEQGDSAMYLCASSLTQDQPQHFGDGTRLSIL.

CDR3: CASGLVTQASNYGYTF. The CDR3 DNA follows: TGTGCTAGTGGTTTGGTAACCCAAGCCTCCAACTATGGCTACACCTTC. The rearrangement uses TRBV12-5 and TRBJ1-2, with D unresolved. CDR3 length: 16 residues. Trimming took off 0 bases at V and 2 bases at J, with 13 bases between the two ends. Germline CDR1 is LGHNT and CDR2 is FRNRAP.

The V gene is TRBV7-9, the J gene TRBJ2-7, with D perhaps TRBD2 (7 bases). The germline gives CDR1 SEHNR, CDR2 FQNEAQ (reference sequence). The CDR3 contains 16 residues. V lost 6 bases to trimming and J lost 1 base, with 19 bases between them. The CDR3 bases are TGTGCCAGCAGTCCGATCCTAGGGGGGGGATCCTACGAGCAGTACTTC. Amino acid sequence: CASSPILGGGSYEQYF.

This CDR3 reads CASSQGVAGGSGITDTQYF. The CDR3 DNA sequence: TGCGCCAGCAGCCAAGGGGTAGCGGGGGGATCCGGGATCACAGATACGCAGTATTTT. V is TRBV4-3 and J is TRBJ2-3, with TRBD2 identical over 10 bases. Germline assignment: CDR1 LGHNA and CDR2 YSLEER. The junction had 12 bases not matched to a gene; V was cut back by 1 base and J by 2 bases. This CDR3 region has 19 residues.

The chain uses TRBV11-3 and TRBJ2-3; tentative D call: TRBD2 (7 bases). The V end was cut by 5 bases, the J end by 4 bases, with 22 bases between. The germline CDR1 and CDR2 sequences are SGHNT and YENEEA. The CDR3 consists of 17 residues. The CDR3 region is CASSPGPRGAGPDTQYF. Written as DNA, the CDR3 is TGTGCCAGCAGCCCTGGGCCCCGGGGGGCTGGTCCAGATACGCAGTATTTT.

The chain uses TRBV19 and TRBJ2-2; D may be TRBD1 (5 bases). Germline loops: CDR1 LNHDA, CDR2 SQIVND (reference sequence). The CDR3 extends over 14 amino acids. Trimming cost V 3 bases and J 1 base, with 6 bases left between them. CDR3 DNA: TGTGCCAGTAGTATCGGACAGAACACCGGGGAGCTGTTTTTT. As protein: CASSIGQNTGELFF.

The CDR3 here is CASSQVRPWSTGELFF. The CDR3 DNA is TGTGCCAGCTCACAGGTCCGGCCCTGGAGCACCGGGGAGCTGTTTTTT. The rearrangement uses TRBV18 and TRBJ2-2; the D is unclear. With 4 bases removed from V and 4 bases from J, the gap between germline ends came to 16 bases. The CDR3 is 16 residues long. In germline, CDR1 is KGHSH, CDR2 LQKENI.

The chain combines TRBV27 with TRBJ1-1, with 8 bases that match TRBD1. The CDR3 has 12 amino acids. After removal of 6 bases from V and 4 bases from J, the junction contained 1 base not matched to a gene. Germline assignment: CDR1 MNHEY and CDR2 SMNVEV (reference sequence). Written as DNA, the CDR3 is TGTGCCAGCAGCACAGGGGGCACTGAAGCTTTCTTT. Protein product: CASSTGGTEAFF.

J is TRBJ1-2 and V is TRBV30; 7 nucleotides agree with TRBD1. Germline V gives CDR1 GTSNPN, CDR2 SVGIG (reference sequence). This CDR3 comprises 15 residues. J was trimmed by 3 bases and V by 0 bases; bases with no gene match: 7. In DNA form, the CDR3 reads TGTGCCTGGAGTGTAGGTGGGGACAGCTACTATGGCTACACCTTC. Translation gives CAWSVGGDSYYGYTF.

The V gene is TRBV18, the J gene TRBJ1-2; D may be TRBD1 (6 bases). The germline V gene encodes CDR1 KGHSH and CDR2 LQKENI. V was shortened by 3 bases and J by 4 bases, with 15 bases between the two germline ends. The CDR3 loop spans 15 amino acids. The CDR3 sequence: CASSPAEQGRYGYTF. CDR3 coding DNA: TGTGCCAGCTCACCCGCGGAACAGGGACGCTATGGCTACACCTTC.

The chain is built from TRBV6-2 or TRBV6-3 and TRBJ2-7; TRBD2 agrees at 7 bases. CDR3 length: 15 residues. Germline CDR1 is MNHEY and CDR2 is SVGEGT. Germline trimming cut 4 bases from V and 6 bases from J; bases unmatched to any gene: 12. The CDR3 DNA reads TGTGCCAGCAGTTCAACCCCCTTGGGGGGGGGCGAGCAGTACTTC. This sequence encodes CASSSTPLGGGEQYF.

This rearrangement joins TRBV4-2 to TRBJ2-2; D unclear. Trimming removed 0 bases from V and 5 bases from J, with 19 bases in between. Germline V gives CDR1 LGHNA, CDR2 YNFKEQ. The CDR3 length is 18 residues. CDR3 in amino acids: CASSQDPTGFLKTGELFF. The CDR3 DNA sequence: TGTGCCAGCAGCCAAGACCCCACCGGGTTTTTGAAAACCGGGGAGCTGTTTTTT.

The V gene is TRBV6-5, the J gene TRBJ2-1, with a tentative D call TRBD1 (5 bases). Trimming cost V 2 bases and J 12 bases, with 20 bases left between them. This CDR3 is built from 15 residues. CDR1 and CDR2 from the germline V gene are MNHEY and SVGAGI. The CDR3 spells CASSYPGTGTFWQFF. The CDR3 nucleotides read TGTGCCAGCAGTTACCCCGGTACAGGAACTTTTTGGCAGTTCTTC.

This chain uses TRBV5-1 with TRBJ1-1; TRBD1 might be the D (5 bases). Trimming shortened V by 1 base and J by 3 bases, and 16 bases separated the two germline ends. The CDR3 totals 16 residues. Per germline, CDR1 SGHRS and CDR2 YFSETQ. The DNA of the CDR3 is TGCGCCAGCAGCTTGAATCACCGATGGGGGGACACTGAAGCTTTCTTT. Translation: CASSLNHRWGDTEAFF.

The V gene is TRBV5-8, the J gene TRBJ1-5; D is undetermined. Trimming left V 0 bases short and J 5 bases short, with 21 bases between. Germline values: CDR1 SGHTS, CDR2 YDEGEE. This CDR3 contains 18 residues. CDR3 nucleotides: TGTGCCAGCAGCTTGGCCGTTCTGATCTACGCGGAAGATCAGCCCCAGCATTTT. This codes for CASSLAVLIYAEDQPQHF. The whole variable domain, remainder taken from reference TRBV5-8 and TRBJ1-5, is EAGVTQSPTHLIKTRGQQATLRCSPISGHTSVYWYQQALGLGLQFLLWYDEGEERNRGNFPPRFSGRQFPNYSSELNVNALELEDSALYLCASSLAVLIYAEDQPQHFGDGTRLSIL.

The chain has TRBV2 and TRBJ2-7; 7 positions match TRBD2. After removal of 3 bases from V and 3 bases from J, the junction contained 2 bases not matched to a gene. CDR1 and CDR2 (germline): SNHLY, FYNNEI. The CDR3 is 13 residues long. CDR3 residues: CASSDWTSYEQYF. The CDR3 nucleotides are TGTGCCAGCAGTGATTGGACTAGCTACGAGCAGTACTTC.

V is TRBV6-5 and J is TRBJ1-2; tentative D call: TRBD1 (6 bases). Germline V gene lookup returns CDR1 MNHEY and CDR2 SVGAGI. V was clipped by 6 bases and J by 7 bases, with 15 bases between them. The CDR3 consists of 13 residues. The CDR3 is CASRMTQGGGYTF. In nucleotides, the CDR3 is TGTGCCAGCAGAATGACCCAAGGGGGTGGCTACACCTTC.

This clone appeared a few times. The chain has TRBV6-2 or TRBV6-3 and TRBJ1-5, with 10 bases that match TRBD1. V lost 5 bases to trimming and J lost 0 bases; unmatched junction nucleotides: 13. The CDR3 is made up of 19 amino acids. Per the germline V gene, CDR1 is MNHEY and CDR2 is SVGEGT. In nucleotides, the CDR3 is TGTGCCAGCAGTCACCGACAGGGGGCGAGGTTTAATAGCAATCAGCCCCAGCATTTT. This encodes CASSHRQGARFNSNQPQHF.

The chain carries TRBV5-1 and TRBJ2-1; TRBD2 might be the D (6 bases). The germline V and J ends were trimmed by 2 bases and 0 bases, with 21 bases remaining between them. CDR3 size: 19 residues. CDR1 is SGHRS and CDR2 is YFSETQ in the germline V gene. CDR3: CASSFRWGERVSSYNEQFF. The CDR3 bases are TGCGCCAGCAGCTTTCGATGGGGGGAGCGGGTGAGCTCCTACAATGAGCAGTTCTTC. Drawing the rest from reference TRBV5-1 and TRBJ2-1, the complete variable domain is KAGVTQTPRYLIKTRGQQVTLSCSPISGHRSVSWYQQTPGQGLQFLFEYFSETQRNKGNFPGRFSGRQFSNSRSEMNVSTLELGDSALYLCASSFRWGERVSSYNEQFFGPGTRLTVL.

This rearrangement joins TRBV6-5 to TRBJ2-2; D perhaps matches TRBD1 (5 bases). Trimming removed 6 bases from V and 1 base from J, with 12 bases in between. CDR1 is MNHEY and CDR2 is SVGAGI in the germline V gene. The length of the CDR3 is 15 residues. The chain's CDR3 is CASRGFQGNTGELFF. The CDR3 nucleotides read TGTGCCAGCAGGGGATTTCAGGGGAACACCGGGGAGCTGTTTTTT.

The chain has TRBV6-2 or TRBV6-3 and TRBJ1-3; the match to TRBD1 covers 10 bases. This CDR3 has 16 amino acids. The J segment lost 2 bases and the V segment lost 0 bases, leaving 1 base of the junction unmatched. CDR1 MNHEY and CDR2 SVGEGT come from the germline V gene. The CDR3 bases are TGTGCCAGCAGTTACTCGGGACAGGGGACTGGAAACACCATATATTTT. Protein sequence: CASSYSGQGTGNTIYF.